This entry lists 9 T cell receptor beta chains sequenced from one sample in a study of early T cells in non-severe SARS-CoV-2 infection. A single record per CDR3 protein comes from TCRdb applying MiXCR to the 5' RACE reads. This table has 60,000 to 70,000 distinct CDR3 sequences, roughly 5.7% appearing once. Sample: whole blood, taken at baseline. These receptors originate from an adult who was a healthcare worker with PCR-confirmed SARS-CoV-2 infection or an uninfected control (not recorded which).

This rearrangement joins TRBV28 to TRBJ2-1; D remains unclear. With 2 bases removed from V and 0 bases from J, the gap between germline ends came to 8 bases. From germline, CDR1 is MDHEN and CDR2 SYDVKM. The CDR3 totals 15 residues. The CDR3 DNA follows: TGTGCCAGCAGTTTAAGGTCTGGCTCCTACAATGAGCAGTTCTTC. This codes for CASSLRSGSYNEQFF.

This clonotype occurred many times. The chain recombines TRBV5-1 with TRBJ2-7; 8 nucleotides align to TRBD1. This CDR3 spans 14 amino acids. The germline V gene has CDR1 SGHRS and CDR2 YFSETQ. Trimming cost V 2 bases and J 3 bases; bases outside gene matches: 4. CDR3 in amino acids: CASSLQGGSYEQYF. CDR3 sequence (DNA): TGCGCCAGCAGCTTACAGGGGGGTAGCTACGAGCAGTACTTC.

This clonotype was observed a handful of times. The chain uses TRBV29-1 and TRBJ2-3; D is possibly TRBD1 (6 bases). In germline, CDR1 is SQVTM, CDR2 ANQGSEA. The CDR3 runs to 13 residues. V was shortened by 7 bases and J by 4 bases, with 15 bases between the two germline ends. This chain's CDR3 is CSDRKSGADTQYF. Here the CDR3 DNA reads TGCAGCGACAGAAAATCAGGGGCAGATACGCAGTATTTT.

The V and J genes are TRBV4-1 and TRBJ1-5; 7 nucleotides match TRBD1. This CDR3 contains 21 residues. Germline V lookup: CDR1 MGHRA, CDR2 YSYEKL. V dropped 3 bases and J dropped 0; count of bases not matched to a gene: 20. Written as DNA, the CDR3 is TGCGCCAGCAGCCAGGCCACCACAGGGGAGCGATCCTTTTATAGCAATCAGCCCCAGCATTTT. Its translation: CASSQATTGERSFYSNQPQHF.

This clonotype was seen only a few times. The chain couples TRBV10-2 to TRBJ2-6, with D maybe TRBD2 (7 bases). V lost 2 bases and J 0 bases, leaving 14 bases between the germline ends. CDR1 WSHSY and CDR2 SAAADI come from the germline V gene. This CDR3 has 18 residues. The CDR3 loop reads CASSEGGGGNSGANVLTF. The CDR3 DNA follows: TGCGCCAGCAGTGAGGGGGGGGGCGGCAACTCTGGGGCCAACGTCCTGACTTTC.

The sample holds a few counts of this clonotype. The genes are TRBV29-1 and TRBJ2-7; perhaps D is TRBD1 or TRBD2 (6 bases each). Germline-derived CDR1 and CDR2 are SQVTM and ANQGSEA. This CDR3 spans 13 amino acids. Trimming took off 6 bases at V and 2 bases at J, with 14 bases between the two ends. CDR3 protein: CSVGGLKPYEQYF. CDR3 nucleotides: TGCAGCGTCGGGGGCCTTAAACCCTACGAGCAGTACTTC.

This clonotype has ten or more counts. The genes are TRBV29-1 and TRBJ1-1; D ambiguous. V was cut by 8 bases and J by 4 bases, with 14 bases left in between. From germline, CDR1 is SQVTM and CDR2 ANQGSEA. The CDR3 contains 12 residues. The CDR3 protein is CSSSAWATEAFF. The CDR3 bases are TGCAGCTCCTCTGCCTGGGCCACTGAAGCTTTCTTT.

This clonotype was seen at least ten times. The chain combines TRBV7-2 with TRBJ1-4, with 8 nucleotides matching TRBD1. Trimming removed 5 bases from V and 2 bases from J; junction bases left unmatched: 4. Germline loops: CDR1 SGHTA, CDR2 FQGNSA. CDR3 length: 15 residues. CDR3: CASSPQGATNEKLFF. As DNA, the CDR3 is TGTGCCAGCAGCCCCCAGGGGGCTACTAATGAAAAACTGTTTTTT.

The chain uses TRBV5-4 and TRBJ2-2; D is unclear. The CDR3 loop spans 14 amino acids. The V and J ends lost 0 bases and 1 base respectively, with 4 bases between them. CDR1 and CDR2 from the germline V gene are SGHNT and YYREEE (reference sequence). The CDR3 DNA sequence: TGTGCCAGCAGCTTGGGTAGGAACACCGGGGAGCTGTTTTTT. It codes for CASSLGRNTGELFF.